The T cell receptor (beta chain) under discussion was sequenced for a study of CD8 T cells in Susac syndrome. RNA amounts of about 0.5 to 1 ug underwent reverse transcription with random hexamers. It was immunoSEQ multiplex PCR that amplified TCR beta CDR3 across 54 Vbeta and 13 Jbeta. One entry per CDR3 protein, called by TCRdb with MiXCR from the immunoSEQ multiplex PCR reads. The sample consists of some 63,000 distinct CDR3 sequences, about 94% of them appearing once. Study-wide points: The TCR sequencing and HLA analysis in the study involved a relatively small number of individuals, as the study acknowledged.

Germline CDR1 reads LNHNV; CDR2 reads YYDKDF (reference sequence). Losses at the gene ends were 1 base for V and 6 bases for J; bases not matched to a gene: 6. The CDR3 runs 16 residues. About this clonotype: Its antigen is unidentified.

The TCR was taken from a human donor with multiple sclerosis. The chain recombines TRBV15 with TRBJ2-1; 10 bases line up with TRBD2. The sequenced sample was CD8+ T cells from PBMCs. The CDR3 protein is CATSRASGSFGNEQFF. CDR3 sequence (DNA): TGTGCCACCAGCAGAGCTAGCGGGAGTTTTGGCAATGAGCAGTTCTTC.